This T cell receptor (beta chain) was recovered during a study of OX40 agonist ivuxolimab in advanced cancers. Study information: While on treatment, patients had intravenous ivuxolimab at 0.01 to 10 mg/kg every 2 weeks. Notes on the study in general: By week 6 at 0.1 to 3.0 mg/kg, blood CD4+ and CD8+ T cells had expanded clonally.

Data came from immunoSEQ multiplex PCR; TCRdb stores just in-frame clones and leaves some out. The sample holds around 23,000 clones, 77% seen once. With regard to this clone: What it binds is not known.

The source is an adult with an advanced solid tumor such as melanoma, head and neck, liver or kidney cancer. The specimen was CD4+ or CD8+ T cells sorted from blood, collected in a trial of the OX40 agonist ivuxolimab.

The CDR3 sequence is CASTDRIGMPQHF. CDR3 DNA sequence: TGTGCCAGCACCGACAGGATAGGTATGCCCCAGCATTTT. The J gene is TRBJ1-5, the V gene TRBV6-5; tentatively, D is TRBD1 (6 bases). The CDR3 is made up of 13 amino acids. The ends were cut back, 7 bases at V and 9 bases at J, with 16 bases in the middle. Looked up from germline, CDR1 is MNHEY and CDR2 is SVGAGI.